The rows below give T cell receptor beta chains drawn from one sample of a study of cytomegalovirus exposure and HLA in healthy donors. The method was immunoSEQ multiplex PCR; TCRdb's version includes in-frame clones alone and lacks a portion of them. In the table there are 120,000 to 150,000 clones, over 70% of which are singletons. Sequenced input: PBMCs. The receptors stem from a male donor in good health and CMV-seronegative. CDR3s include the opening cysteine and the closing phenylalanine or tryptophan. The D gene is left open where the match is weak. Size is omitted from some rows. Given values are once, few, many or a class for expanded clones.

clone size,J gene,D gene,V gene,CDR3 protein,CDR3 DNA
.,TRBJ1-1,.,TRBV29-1,CSATHDSLSTEAFF,TGCAGCGCCACTCACGACAGTCTGAGCACTGAAGCTTTCTTT
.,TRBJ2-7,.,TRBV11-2,CASGTVFYLQYF,TGTGCCAGCGGGACTGTGTTCTACTTGCAGTACTTC
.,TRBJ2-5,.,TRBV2,CASRAVAELQETQYF,TGTGCCAGCCGGGCGGTAGCGGAGTTACAAGAGACCCAGTACTTC
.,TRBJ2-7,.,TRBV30,CAWGGNSYEQYF,TGTGCCTGGGGAGGCAACTCCTACGAGCAGTACTTC
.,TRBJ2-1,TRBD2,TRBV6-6,CASSYLAGGNNNEQFF,TGTGCCAGCAGTTATTTAGCGGGGGGGAACAACAATGAGCAGTTCTTC
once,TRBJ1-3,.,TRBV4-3,CASSPKGGRDSGNTIYF,TGCGCCAGCAGCCCAAAGGGGGGGCGGGACTCTGGAAACACCATATATTTT
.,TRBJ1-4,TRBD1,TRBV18,CASSRAGGAATNEKLFF,TGTGCCAGCTCACGAGCAGGGGGCGCGGCGACTAATGAAAAACTGTTTTTT
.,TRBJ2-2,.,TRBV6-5,CASSYYTSGELFF,TGTGCCAGCAGTTACTACACCAGCGGGGAGCTGTTTTTT
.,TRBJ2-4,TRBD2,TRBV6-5,CASSYVGSGRGNIQYF,TGTGCCAGCAGTTACGTAGGAAGCGGGAGAGGAAACATTCAGTACTTC
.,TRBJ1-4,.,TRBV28,CASRSRQVLNEKLFF,TGTGCCAGCAGGAGCCGACAGGTCCTAAATGAAAAACTGTTTTTT
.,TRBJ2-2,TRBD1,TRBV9,CASSARTGVNTGELFF,TGTGCCAGCAGCGCCCGGACAGGGGTGAACACCGGGGAGCTGTTTTTT
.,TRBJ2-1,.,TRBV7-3,CASSLTGDSYNEQFF,TGTGCCAGCAGCTTAACAGGGGACTCCTACAATGAGCAGTTCTTC
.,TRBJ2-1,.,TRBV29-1,CSVDERTGNEQFF,TGCAGCGTTGATGAGAGAACCGGGAATGAGCAGTTCTTC
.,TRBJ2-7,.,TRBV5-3,CARSLAGRKTYEQYF,TGTGCCAGAAGCTTGGCCGGCAGGAAAACCTACGAGCAGTACTTC
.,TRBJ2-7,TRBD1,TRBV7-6,CASSLAGDSYEQYF,TGTGCCAGCAGCTTAGCGGGGGACAGCTACGAGCAGTACTTC
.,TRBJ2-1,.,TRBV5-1,CASSLELPAGGSYNEQFF,TGCGCCAGCAGCTTGGAGCTCCCTGCAGGAGGCTCCTACAATGAGCAGTTCTTC
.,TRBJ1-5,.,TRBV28,CASIASGDHSNQPQHF,TGTGCCAGCATAGCGTCAGGGGACCATAGCAATCAGCCCCAGCATTTT
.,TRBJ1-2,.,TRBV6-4,CASSDTTTGLYGYPF,TGTGCCAGCAGTGATACTACTACAGGGCTCTATGGCTACCCCTTC
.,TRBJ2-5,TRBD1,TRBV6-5,CASSFTRDRAETQYF,TGTGCCAGCAGTTTCACCCGGGACAGGGCAGAGACCCAGTACTTC
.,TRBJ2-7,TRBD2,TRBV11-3,CASSYLSTSASYEQYF,TGTGCCAGCAGCTATCTCTCGACTAGCGCATCCTACGAGCAGTACTTC
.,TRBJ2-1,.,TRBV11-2,CASSLGVSLSSYNEQFF,TGTGCCAGCAGCTTAGGCGTTTCTTTGAGCTCCTACAATGAGCAGTTCTTC
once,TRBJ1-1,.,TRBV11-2,CASSLGGANTEAFF,TGTGCCAGCAGCTTAGGGGGAGCGAACACTGAAGCTTTCTTT
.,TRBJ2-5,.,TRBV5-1,CASNLGHEETQYF,TGCGCCAGCAACTTAGGACACGAAGAGACCCAGTACTTC
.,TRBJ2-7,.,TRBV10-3,CAISPRGTEQYF,TGTGCCATCAGCCCCCGGGGGACCGAGCAGTACTTC
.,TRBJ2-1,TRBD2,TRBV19,CASSAGTSYEQFF,TGTGCCAGTAGTGCAGGGACTAGCTATGAGCAGTTCTTC
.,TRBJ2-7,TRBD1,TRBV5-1,CASSFDRGRSYEQYF,TGCGCCAGCAGCTTCGACAGGGGACGCTCCTACGAGCAGTACTTC
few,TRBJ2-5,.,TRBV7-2,CASSRDWTETQYF,TGTGCCAGCAGCAGGGACTGGACAGAGACCCAGTACTTC
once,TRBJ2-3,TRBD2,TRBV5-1,CASSQSLAGGGDTQYF,TGCGCCAGCAGCCAGTCCTTAGCGGGAGGGGGAGATACGCAGTATTTT
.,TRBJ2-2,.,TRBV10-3,CAISDDRTNTGELFF,TGTGCCATCAGTGATGACAGAACAAACACCGGGGAGCTGTTTTTT
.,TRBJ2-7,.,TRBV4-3,CASSQAFGPNSYEQYF,TGCGCCAGCAGCCAAGCATTTGGGCCCAACTCCTACGAGCAGTACTTC
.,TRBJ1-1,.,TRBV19,CASSSGIWLNTEAFF,TGTGCCAGTAGTTCGGGGATCTGGTTGAACACTGAAGCTTTCTTT
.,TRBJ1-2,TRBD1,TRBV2,CASQSNDRGQPLYGYTF,TGTGCCAGCCAGAGCAATGACAGGGGTCAACCCCTTTATGGCTACACCTTC
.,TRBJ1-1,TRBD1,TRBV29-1,CSVTTGTANTEAFF,TGCAGCGTGACAACCGGGACAGCGAACACTGAAGCTTTCTTT
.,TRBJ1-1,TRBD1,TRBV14,CASSRGQGLNTEAFF,TGTGCCAGCAGCCGGGGACAGGGCTTGAACACTGAAGCTTTCTTT
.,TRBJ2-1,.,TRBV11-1,CASSLALDRRAYNEQFF,TGTGCCAGCAGCTTAGCGTTGGACAGACGGGCCTACAATGAGCAGTTCTTC
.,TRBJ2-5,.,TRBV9,CASSVPSEGGRETQYF,TGTGCCAGCAGCGTTCCGTCCGAGGGGGGGAGAGAGACCCAGTACTTC
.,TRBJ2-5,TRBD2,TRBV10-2,CASSNSGGARTQYF,TGCGCCAGCAGTAATAGCGGGGGAGCGCGGACCCAGTACTTC
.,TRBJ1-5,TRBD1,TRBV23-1,CASSQPWTGGDNQPQHF,TGCGCCAGCAGTCAACCCTGGACAGGGGGTGACAATCAGCCCCAGCATTTT